This TCR beta chain was observed in a study of blood T cell repertoires in COVID-19. Study-wide context: Samples of COVID-19 (acute and convalescent) were obtained from the United States, Italy and Spain. PBMCs, B-cell-depleted T cells, or T cells provided the cDNA or gDNA that made up the material.

As processed by the authors: How many nucleated cells were present was estimated from reference gene primer amplification. Generated by immunoSEQ multiplex PCR, the TCRdb table keeps only in-frame clones and is missing some. Clone size and V and J calls were adopted from that table, with D and trimming inferred from the DNA. The repertoire holds under 60,000 clones, 60% to 80% seen once, with around 19% in the top ten. The CDR3 sequence is 15 residues long. The germline V and J ends were trimmed by 2 bases and 2 bases, with 13 bases remaining between them. Germline loops: CDR1 SGHDN, CDR2 FVKESK. Source material: peripheral blood. The gene calls are TRBV14 and TRBJ2-7; D gene ambiguous. This sequence was found in a human donor with active or convalescent COVID-19. The donor label of this sample is uncertain. CDR3 nucleotides: TGTGCCAGCAGCCAAAAAACCGGGTTGACCTACGAGCAGTACTTC. It yields the protein CASSQKTGLTYEQYF.